These 3 T cell receptor beta chains share one sample of origin, sequenced in a study of blood T cell repertoires in COVID-19. Profiled with immunoSEQ multiplex PCR; TCRdb holds only in-frame clones, not every one. The top ten clones hold 0.99% of a sample with over 200,000 clones, more than 70% of them seen once. Sequenced sample: peripheral blood. The receptors stem from a woman aged 40 to 50 who had recovered from COVID-19.

This clone appeared once. CDR3 region: CAWSVGGGGSGRHYEQYF. DNA for the CDR3: TGTGCCTGGAGTGTAGGTGGTGGGGGTAGCGGGAGACACTACGAGCAGTACTTC. The V gene is TRBV30, the J gene TRBJ2-7; TRBD2 matches 9 bases. The V and J ends lost 0 bases and 3 bases, in that order; junction bases with no gene match: 15. CDR3 length equals 18 residues. Germline loops: CDR1 GTSNPN, CDR2 SVGIG (reference sequence).

The chain joins TRBV25-1 to TRBJ1-3; D is uncertain. V gave up 4 bases and J gave up 0 bases, with 7 bases separating them. CDR3 length equals 14 residues. Germline V lookup: CDR1 MGHDK, CDR2 SYGVNS. The CDR3, as DNA: TGTGCCAGCAGTGGGGCCACCTCTGGAAACACCATATATTTT. Protein: CASSGATSGNTIYF.

This chain links TRBV4-1 with TRBJ2-7, with TRBD2 identical over 7 bases. Unmatched junction bases numbered 10, after V lost 4 bases and J lost 7 bases. Per germline, CDR1 MGHRA and CDR2 YSYEKL. CDR3 size: 14 residues. The CDR3 DNA follows: TGCGCCAGCAGCCGAGCGGGTAAAGCGGGGGAGCAGTACTTC. It yields the protein CASSRAGKAGEQYF.